The present T cell receptor (beta chain) was sequenced within a study of blood T cell repertoires in COVID-19. Looking at the study overall: The United States, Italy and Spain supplied acute and convalescent COVID-19 samples. Sources were T cells, B-cell-depleted T cells, or PBMCs; the material itself was cDNA or gDNA.

Germline V gene sequence: CDR1 MGHRA, CDR2 YSYEKL. The CDR3 is 14 amino acids. Trimming removed 0 bases at V and 8 bases at J, with 13 bases between. Study processing details: Quantification of nucleated cells was approximated via reference gene primer amplification. The protocol was immunoSEQ multiplex PCR, while the TCRdb copy is restricted to in-frame clones and leaves out a portion. For V, J and clone size, that table is used; D and trimming come from the DNA. The sample shows roughly 200,000 clones, around 83% of them seen only once. This sequence joins TRBV4-1 and TRBJ1-2; perhaps TRBD1 as D (6 bases). The source is a woman aged 60 to 75 with acute or convalescent COVID-19. Sequences were obtained from peripheral blood. The DNA of the CDR3 is TGCGCCAGCAGCCAAGACATGGGGGCTAGCGGCTACACCTTC. Protein: CASSQDMGASGYTF.